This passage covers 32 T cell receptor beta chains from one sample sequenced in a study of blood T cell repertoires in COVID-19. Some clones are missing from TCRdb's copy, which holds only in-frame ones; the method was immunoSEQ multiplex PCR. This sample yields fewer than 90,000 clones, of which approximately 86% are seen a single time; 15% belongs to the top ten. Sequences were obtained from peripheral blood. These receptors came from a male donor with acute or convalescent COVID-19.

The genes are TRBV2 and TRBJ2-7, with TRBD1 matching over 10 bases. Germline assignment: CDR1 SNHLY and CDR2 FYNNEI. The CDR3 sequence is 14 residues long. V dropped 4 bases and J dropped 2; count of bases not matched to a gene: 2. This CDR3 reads CASSGGTGAYEQYF. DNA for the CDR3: TGTGCCAGCAGTGGCGGGACAGGGGCCTACGAGCAGTACTTC.

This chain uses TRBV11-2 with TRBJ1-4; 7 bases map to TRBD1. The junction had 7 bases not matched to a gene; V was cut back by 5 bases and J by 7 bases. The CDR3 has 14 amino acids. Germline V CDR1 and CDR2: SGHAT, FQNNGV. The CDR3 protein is CASSRQGKGEKLFF. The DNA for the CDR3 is TGTGCCAGCAGCCGACAGGGAAAAGGTGAAAAACTGTTTTTT.

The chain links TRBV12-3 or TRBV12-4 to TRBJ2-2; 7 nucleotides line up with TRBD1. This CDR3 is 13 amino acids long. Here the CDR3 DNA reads TGTGCAACTCAAAGGGGGCGAACCGGGGAGCTGTTTTTT. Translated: CATQRGRTGELFF.

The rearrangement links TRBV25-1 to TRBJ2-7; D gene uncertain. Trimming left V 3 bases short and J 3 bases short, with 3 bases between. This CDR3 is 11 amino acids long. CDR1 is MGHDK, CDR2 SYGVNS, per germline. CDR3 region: CASSDYYEQYF. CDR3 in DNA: TGTGCCAGCAGTGACTACTACGAGCAGTACTTC.

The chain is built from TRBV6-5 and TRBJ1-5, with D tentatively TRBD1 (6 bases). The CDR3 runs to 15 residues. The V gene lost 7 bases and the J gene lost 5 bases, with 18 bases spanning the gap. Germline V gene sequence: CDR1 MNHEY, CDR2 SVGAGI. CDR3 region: CASTKKGEGDQPQHF. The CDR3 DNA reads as TGTGCCAGCACTAAGAAGGGGGAGGGCGATCAGCCCCAGCATTTT.

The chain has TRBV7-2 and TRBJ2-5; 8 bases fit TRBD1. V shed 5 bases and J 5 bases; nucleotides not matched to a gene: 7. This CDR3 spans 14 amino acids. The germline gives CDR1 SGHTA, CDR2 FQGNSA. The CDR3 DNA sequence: TGTGCCAGCAGCATCAGGGGGCGGTGGGAGACCCAGTACTTC. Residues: CASSIRGRWETQYF.

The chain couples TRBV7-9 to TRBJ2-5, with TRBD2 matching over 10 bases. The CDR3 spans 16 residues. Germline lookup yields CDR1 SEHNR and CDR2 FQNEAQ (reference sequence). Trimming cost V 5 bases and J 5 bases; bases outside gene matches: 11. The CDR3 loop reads CASSLFSGTSAETQYF. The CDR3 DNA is TGTGCCAGCAGCCTATTCTCCGGGACTAGCGCGGAGACCCAGTACTTC. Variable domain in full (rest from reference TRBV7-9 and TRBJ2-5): DTGVSQNPRHKITKRGQNVTFRCDPISEHNRLYWYRQTLGQGPEFLTYFQNEAQLEKSRLLSDRFSAERPKGSFSTLEIQRTEQGDSAMYLCASSLFSGTSAETQYFGPGTRLLVL.

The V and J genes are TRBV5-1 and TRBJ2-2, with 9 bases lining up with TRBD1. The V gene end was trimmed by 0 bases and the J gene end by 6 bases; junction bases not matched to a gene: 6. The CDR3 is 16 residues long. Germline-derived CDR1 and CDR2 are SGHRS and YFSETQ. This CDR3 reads CASSLGPGTGPGELFF. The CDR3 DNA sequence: TGCGCCAGCAGCTTGGGACCCGGGACAGGGCCCGGGGAGCTGTTTTTT.

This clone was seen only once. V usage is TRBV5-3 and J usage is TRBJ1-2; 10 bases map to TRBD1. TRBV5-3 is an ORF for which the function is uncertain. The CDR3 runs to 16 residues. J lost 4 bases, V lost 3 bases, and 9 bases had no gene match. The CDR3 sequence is CARSWTDRGPIYGYTF. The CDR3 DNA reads TGTGCCAGAAGCTGGACCGACAGGGGGCCCATCTATGGCTACACCTTC.

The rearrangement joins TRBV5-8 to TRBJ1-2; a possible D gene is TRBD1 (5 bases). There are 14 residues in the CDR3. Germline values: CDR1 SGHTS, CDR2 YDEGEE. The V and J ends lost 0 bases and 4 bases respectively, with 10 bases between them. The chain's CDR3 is CASSLEGQFYGYTF. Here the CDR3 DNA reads TGTGCCAGCAGCTTGGAGGGGCAGTTCTATGGCTACACCTTC.

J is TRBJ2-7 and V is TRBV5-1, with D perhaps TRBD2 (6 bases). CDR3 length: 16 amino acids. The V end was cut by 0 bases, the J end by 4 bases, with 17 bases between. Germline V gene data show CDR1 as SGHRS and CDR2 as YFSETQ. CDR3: CASSLEPGLGDYEQYF. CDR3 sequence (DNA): TGCGCCAGCAGCTTGGAGCCGGGACTCGGGGATTACGAGCAGTACTTC.

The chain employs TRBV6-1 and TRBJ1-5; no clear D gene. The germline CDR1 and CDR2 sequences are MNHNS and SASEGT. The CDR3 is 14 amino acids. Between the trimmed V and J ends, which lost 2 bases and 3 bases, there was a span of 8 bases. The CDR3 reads CASSEFLDNQPQHF. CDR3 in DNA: TGTGCCAGCAGTGAATTTTTAGACAATCAGCCCCAGCATTTT.

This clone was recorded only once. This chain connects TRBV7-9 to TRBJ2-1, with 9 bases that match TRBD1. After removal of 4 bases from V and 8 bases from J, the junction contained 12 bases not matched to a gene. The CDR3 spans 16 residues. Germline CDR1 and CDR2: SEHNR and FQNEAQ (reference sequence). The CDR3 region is CASSYGGTGSRDEQFF. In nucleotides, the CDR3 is TGTGCCAGCAGCTATGGAGGGACAGGGTCTCGGGATGAGCAGTTCTTC. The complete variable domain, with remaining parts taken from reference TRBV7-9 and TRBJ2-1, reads DTGVSQNPRHKITKRGQNVTFRCDPISEHNRLYWYRQTLGQGPEFLTYFQNEAQLEKSRLLSDRFSAERPKGSFSTLEIQRTEQGDSAMYLCASSYGGTGSRDEQFFGPGTRLTVL.

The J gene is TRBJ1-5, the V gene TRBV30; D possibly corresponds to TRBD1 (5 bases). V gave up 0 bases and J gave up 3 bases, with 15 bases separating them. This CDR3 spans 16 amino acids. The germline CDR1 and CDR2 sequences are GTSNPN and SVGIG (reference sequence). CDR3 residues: CAWSVRGGINNQPQHF. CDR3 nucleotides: TGTGCCTGGAGTGTACGGGGGGGGATAAACAATCAGCCCCAGCATTTT. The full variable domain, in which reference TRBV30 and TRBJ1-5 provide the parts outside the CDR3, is SQTIHQWPATLVQPVGSPLSLECTVEGTSNPNLYWYRQAAGRGLQLLFYSVGIGQISSEVPQNLSASRPQDRQFILSSKKLLLSDSGFYLCAWSVRGGINNQPQHFGDGTRLSIL.

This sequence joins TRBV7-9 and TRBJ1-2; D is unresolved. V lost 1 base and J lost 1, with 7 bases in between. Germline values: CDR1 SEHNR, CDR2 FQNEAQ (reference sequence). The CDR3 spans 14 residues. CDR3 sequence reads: CASSLVVSNYGYTF. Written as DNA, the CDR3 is TGTGCCAGCAGCTTAGTCGTCAGTAACTATGGCTACACCTTC.

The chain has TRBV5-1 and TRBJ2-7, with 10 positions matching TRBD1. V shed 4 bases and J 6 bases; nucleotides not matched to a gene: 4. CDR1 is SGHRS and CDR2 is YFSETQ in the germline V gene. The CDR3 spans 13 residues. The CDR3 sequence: CASSTGQGFEQYF. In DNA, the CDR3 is TGCGCCAGCAGCACGGGACAGGGGTTCGAGCAGTACTTC.

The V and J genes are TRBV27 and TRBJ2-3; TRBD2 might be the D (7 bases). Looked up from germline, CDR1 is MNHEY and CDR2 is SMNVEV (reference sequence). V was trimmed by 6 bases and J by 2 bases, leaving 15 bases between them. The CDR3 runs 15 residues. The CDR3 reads CASRDSGGPTDTQYF. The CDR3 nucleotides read TGTGCCAGCAGGGATTCCGGGGGGCCCACAGATACGCAGTATTTT.

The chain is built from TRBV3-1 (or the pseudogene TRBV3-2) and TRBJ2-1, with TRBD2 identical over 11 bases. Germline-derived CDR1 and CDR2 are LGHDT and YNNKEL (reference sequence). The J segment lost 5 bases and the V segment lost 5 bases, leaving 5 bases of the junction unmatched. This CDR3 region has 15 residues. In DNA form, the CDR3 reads TGTGCCAGCAGCTTCTCTAGCGGGGGGCACAATGAGCAGTTCTTC. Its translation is CASSFSSGGHNEQFF.

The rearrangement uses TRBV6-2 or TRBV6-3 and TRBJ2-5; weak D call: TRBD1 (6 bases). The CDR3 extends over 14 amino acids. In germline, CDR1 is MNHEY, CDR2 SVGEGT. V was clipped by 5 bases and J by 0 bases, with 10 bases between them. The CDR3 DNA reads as TGTGCCAGCAGTCCCGGACAGAACCAAGAGACCCAGTACTTC. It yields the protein CASSPGQNQETQYF.

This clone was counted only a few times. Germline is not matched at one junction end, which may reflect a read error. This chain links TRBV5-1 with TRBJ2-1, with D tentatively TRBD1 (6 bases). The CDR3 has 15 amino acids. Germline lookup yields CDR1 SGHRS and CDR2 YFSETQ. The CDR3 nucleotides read TGCGCCAGCAGCTTGGTACAGGGTGATTACAGTGAGCAGTTCTTC. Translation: CASSLVQGDYSEQFF.

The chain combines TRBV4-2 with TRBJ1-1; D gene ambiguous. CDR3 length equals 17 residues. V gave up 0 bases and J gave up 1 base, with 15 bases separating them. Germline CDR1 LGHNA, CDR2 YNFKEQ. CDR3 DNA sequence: TGTGCCAGCAGCCAAGATCGAGGATCATACCAGAACACTGAAGCTTTCTTT. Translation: CASSQDRGSYQNTEAFF.

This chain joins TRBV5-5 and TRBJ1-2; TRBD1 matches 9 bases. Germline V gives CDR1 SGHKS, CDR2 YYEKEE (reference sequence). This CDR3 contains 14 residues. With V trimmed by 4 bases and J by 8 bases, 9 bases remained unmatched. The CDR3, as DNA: TGTGCCAGCAGCACCGGACAGGGGAGTTTAGGCTACACCTTC. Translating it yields CASSTGQGSLGYTF.

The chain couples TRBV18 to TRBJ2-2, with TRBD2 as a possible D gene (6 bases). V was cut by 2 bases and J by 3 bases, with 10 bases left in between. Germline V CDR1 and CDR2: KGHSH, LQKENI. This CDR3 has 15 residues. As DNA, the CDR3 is TGTGCCAGCTCACCAGCAGGAGGGGACACCGGGGAGCTGTTTTTT. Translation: CASSPAGGDTGELFF.

The CDR3 bases are TGTGCCAGCTCACCAGGGAGGAATGAGCAGTTCTTC. This translates into CASSPGRNEQFF. The chain is built from TRBV18 and TRBJ2-1, with D possibly matching TRBD2 (6 bases). V lost 2 bases and J lost 7, with 6 bases in between. This CDR3 region has 12 residues. CDR1 and CDR2 from the germline V gene are KGHSH and LQKENI.

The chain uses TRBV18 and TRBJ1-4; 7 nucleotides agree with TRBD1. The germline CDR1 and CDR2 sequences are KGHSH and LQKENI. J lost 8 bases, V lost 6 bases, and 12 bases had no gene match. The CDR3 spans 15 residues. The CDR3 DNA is TGTGCCAGCTCGGGGACAGCAGGGACCGGGGAAAAACTGTTTTTT. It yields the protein CASSGTAGTGEKLFF.

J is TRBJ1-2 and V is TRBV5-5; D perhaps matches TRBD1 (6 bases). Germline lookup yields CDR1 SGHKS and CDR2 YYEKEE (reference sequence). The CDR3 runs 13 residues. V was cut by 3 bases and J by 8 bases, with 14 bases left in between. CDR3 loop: CASSSTGGQGYTF. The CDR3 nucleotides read TGTGCCAGCAGCTCCACGGGGGGCCAGGGCTACACCTTC. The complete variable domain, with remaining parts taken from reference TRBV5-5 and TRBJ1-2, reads DAGVTQSPTHLIKTRGQQVTLRCSPISGHKSVSWYQQVLGQGPQFIFQYYEKEERGRGNFPDRFSARQFPNYSSELNVNALLLGDSALYLCASSSTGGQGYTFGSGTRLTVV.

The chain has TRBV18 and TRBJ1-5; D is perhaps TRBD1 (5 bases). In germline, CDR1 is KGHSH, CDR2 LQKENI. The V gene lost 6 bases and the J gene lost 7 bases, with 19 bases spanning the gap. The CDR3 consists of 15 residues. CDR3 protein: CASSPGAGREQPQHF. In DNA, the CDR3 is TGTGCCAGCTCTCCCGGGGCGGGGCGGGAGCAGCCCCAGCATTTT.

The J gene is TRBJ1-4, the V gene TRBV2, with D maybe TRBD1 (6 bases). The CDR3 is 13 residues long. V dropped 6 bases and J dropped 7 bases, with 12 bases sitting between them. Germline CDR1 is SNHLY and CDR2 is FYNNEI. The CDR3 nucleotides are TGTGCCAGCAGGGGACAAGGGCCTGAAAAACTGTTTTTT. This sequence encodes CASRGQGPEKLFF.

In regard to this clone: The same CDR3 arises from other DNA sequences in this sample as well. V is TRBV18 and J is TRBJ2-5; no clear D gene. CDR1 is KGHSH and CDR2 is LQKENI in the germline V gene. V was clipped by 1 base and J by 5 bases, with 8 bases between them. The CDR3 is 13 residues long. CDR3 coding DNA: TGTGCCAGCTCACCACGAGGTGGTGAGACCCAGTACTTC. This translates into CASSPRGGETQYF.

This CDR3 reads CATPGLKSYNEQFF. The CDR3 DNA is TGTGCCACCCCGGGACTTAAGTCCTACAATGAGCAGTTCTTC. The chain uses TRBV6-5 and TRBJ2-1, with D maybe TRBD2 (6 bases). With 10 bases removed from V and 1 base from J, the gap between germline ends came to 14 bases. The germline gives CDR1 MNHEY, CDR2 SVGAGI. The CDR3 loop spans 14 amino acids.

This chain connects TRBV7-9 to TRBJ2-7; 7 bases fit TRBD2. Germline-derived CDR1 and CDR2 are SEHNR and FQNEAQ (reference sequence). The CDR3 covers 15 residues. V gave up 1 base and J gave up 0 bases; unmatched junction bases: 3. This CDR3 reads CASSLVGGGSYEQYF. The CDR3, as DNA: TGTGCCAGCAGCTTAGTGGGCGGGGGCTCCTACGAGCAGTACTTC.

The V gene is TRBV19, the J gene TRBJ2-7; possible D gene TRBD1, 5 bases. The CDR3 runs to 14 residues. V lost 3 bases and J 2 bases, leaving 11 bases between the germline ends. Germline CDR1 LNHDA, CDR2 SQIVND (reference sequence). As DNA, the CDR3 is TGTGCCAGTAGTATCGCAGGGCTCGCCTACGAGCAGTACTTC. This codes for CASSIAGLAYEQYF.